This T cell receptor (beta chain) was documented in a study of blood T cell repertoires in COVID-19. Overall study context: COVID-19 samples, acute and convalescent, were from the United States, Italy and Spain. The analysed material was cDNA or gDNA that came from T cells, B-cell-depleted T cells, or PBMCs.

Germline CDR1 ENHRY, CDR2 SYGVKD. Deletions cut 2 bases from V and 3 bases from J, with 14 bases between. This CDR3 contains 15 residues. Original processing methods: Nucleated cell number was recorded as an estimate derived from reference gene primer amplification. Method: immunoSEQ multiplex PCR; TCRdb's copy keeps in-frame clones and lacks some. V and J calls and clone size are copied from that table; D and trimming were computed from the DNA. The table includes roughly 70,000 clones, 86% detected once. This rearrangement joins TRBV10-3 to TRBJ2-7, with D possibly TRBD2 on 7 matching bases. The TCR sequence derives from a man between 65 and 85 years old with active COVID-19. The sequencing sample was made of peripheral blood. The CDR3 loop reads CAISEGWGGGYEQYF. The CDR3 coding sequence is TGTGCCATCAGTGAGGGGTGGGGAGGGGGCTACGAGCAGTACTTC.